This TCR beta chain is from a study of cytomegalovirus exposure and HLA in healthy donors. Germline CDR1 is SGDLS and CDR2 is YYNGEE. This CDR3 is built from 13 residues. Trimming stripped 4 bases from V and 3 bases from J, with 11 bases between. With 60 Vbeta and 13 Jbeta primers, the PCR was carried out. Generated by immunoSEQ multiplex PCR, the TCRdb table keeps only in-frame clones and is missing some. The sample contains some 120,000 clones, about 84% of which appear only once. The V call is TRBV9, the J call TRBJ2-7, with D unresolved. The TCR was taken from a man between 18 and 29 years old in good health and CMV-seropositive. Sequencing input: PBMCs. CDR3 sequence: CASSPGLFYEQYF. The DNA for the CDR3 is TGTGCCAGCAGCCCAGGTTTATTCTACGAGCAGTACTTC.